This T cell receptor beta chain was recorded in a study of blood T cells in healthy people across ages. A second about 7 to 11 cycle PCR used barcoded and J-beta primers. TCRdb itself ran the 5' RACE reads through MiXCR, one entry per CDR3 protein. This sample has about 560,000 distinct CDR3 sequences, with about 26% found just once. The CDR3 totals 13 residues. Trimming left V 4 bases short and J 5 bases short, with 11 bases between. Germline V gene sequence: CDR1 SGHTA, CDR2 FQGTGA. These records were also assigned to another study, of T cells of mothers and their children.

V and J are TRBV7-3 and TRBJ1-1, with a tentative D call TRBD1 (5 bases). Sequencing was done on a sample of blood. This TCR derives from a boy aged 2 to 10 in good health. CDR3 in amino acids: CASSSNGGTEAFF. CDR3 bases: TGTGCCAGCAGCTCCAACGGGGGGACTGAAGCTTTCTTT.